This record concerns one T cell receptor beta chain sequence. Its antigen is not known. The data were taken from a study of T cells expressing NK-cell markers. About the research overall: Obtained from sorted CD3+CD56+NKG2C+, CD3+CD56+NKG2C- and CD3+CD56-NKG2C+ T cells were the TCR beta repertoires. Whole-study results and caveats: Five or six of the donors carried dominant NKG2C+ clonotypes that took up roughly 1.0-8% of their CD8+ T cells. Unclear, still, was the HCMV specificity of the expanded NKG2C+ T cell clones.

In germline, CDR1 is SGHVS, CDR2 FQNEAQ. This CDR3 has 15 amino acids. As the method of synthesis, 5'RACE template switching with UMIs yielded TCR beta cDNA. TCRdb reworked the 5' RACE reads into one entry per CDR3 protein, no DNA. The sample has around 380,000 distinct CDR3 sequences, and its top ten clones hold over 8.5%. Sequencing was done on a sample of blood T cells: a sorted CD56 or NKG2C T cell subset, CD4+ or CD8+ T cells, or bulk PBMC T cells (not recorded which). This TCR derives from a woman between 50 and 59 years old in good health. The rearrangement joins TRBV7-8 to TRBJ2-1; TCRdb indicates TRBD2, and absent DNA this call remains unverified. The CDR3 loop is CASSLEYGLDRKQFF.